A single sample gave rise to the 22 T cell receptor beta chains below, sequenced in a study of T cell responses to AZD1222 COVID-19 vaccine (dated by TCRdb to the early 2020s). The intended sense of this specimen's time point label: baseline before first vaccination. Libraries were prepared through the immunoSEQ multiplex PCR assay. Entries here come from immuneACCESS through TCRdb and include only in-frame sequences with V and J called. Some clones fail to appear in such tables; in the studies checked, an unresolved V gene covers under half of the shortfall, and the cause of the remainder is unknown. The sample records about 130,000 clones, 75% to 90% of which are singletons. Approximately 1.5% of the sample belongs to the ten largest clones. Material: peripheral blood, obtained on day 0 of AZD1222 vaccination. These receptors were taken from an adult in good health.

This clone was recorded only once. This chain joins TRBV5-4 and TRBJ1-2; no clear D. The germline gives CDR1 SGHNT, CDR2 YYREEE (reference sequence). This CDR3 has 15 residues. V was shortened by 3 bases and J by 2 bases, with 14 bases between the two germline ends. CDR3 sequence reads: CASSSHSDPNYGYTF. The CDR3, as DNA: TGTGCCAGCAGCTCACACAGCGATCCAAACTATGGCTACACCTTC.

The V gene is TRBV2, the J gene TRBJ1-2; 7 nucleotides align to TRBD1. V lost 4 bases, J lost 7 bases, and 9 bases stayed unmatched. Germline CDR1 SNHLY, CDR2 FYNNEI. This CDR3 contains 14 residues. CDR3 residues: CASSGHRGLTGYTF. DNA of the CDR3: TGTGCCAGCAGTGGCCACAGGGGTCTGACTGGCTACACCTTC.

This clone showed up just once. The chain couples TRBV18 to TRBJ1-2; tentatively, D is TRBD1 (6 bases). Per the germline V gene, CDR1 is KGHSH and CDR2 is LQKENI. Trimming removed 3 bases at V and 3 bases at J, with 14 bases between. CDR3 length: 15 residues. The CDR3, as DNA: TGTGCCAGCTCACCCCACCAGGGGTGGGACTATGGCTACACCTTC. This translates into CASSPHQGWDYGYTF. The full variable domain, in which reference TRBV18 and TRBJ1-2 provide the parts outside the CDR3, is NAGVMQNPRHLVRRRGQEARLRCSPMKGHSHVYWYRQLPEEGLKFMVYLQKENIIDESGMPKERFSAEFPKEGPSILRIQQVVRGDSAAYFCASSPHQGWDYGYTFGSGTRLTVV.

This clone was seen just once. The J gene is TRBJ1-3, the V gene TRBV6-5; no clear D gene. Germline values: CDR1 MNHEY, CDR2 SVGAGI. This CDR3 spans 14 amino acids. Deletions cut 6 bases from V and 0 bases from J, with 9 bases between. The CDR3 loop is CASRKPSSGNTIYF. The CDR3 bases are TGTGCCAGCAGAAAGCCGAGCTCTGGAAACACCATATATTTT.

The V gene is TRBV18, the J gene TRBJ1-5; the D is unclear. This CDR3 comprises 14 residues. Per the germline V gene, CDR1 is KGHSH and CDR2 is LQKENI. V was cut by 3 bases and J by 6 bases, with 12 bases left in between. In nucleotides, the CDR3 is TGTGCCAGCTCACCGGGGTATGGCGCTCAGCCCCAGCATTTT. This sequence encodes CASSPGYGAQPQHF.

The J gene is TRBJ1-4, the V gene TRBV3-1 (or the pseudogene TRBV3-2); D not resolved. Looked up from germline, CDR1 is LGHDT and CDR2 is YNNKEL (reference sequence). The CDR3 consists of 14 residues. Trimming left V 5 bases short and J 8 bases short, with 15 bases between. The CDR3 here is CASSSPGIREKLFF. The CDR3 DNA follows: TGTGCCAGCAGCTCCCCCGGGATCAGGGAAAAACTGTTTTTT.

This chain connects TRBV4-2 to TRBJ1-2; 8 bases line up with TRBD1. CDR1 and CDR2 (germline): LGHNA, YNFKEQ. The CDR3 sequence is 15 residues long. V was clipped by 0 bases and J by 8 bases; unmatched bases: 8. This CDR3 reads CASSQDWQGARGYTF. The CDR3, as DNA: TGTGCCAGCAGCCAAGACTGGCAGGGGGCGAGGGGCTACACCTTC.

V usage is TRBV6-1 and J usage is TRBJ2-5; D not resolved. Trimming took off 2 bases at V and 9 bases at J, with 13 bases between the two ends. Germline V gene lookup returns CDR1 MNHNS and CDR2 SASEGT. This CDR3 region has 13 residues. DNA of the CDR3: TGTGCCAGCAGTGAATTCGCTGATGGGGCCCAGTACTTC. Translation gives CASSEFADGAQYF.

CDR3 DNA: TGTGCCAGCAGTTACCGCCGAAATTCACCCCTCCACTTT. It yields the protein CASSYRRNSPLHF. The J gene is TRBJ1-6, the V gene TRBV6-5; D ambiguous. CDR3 size: 13 residues. Germline values: CDR1 MNHEY, CDR2 SVGAGI. V lost 2 bases, J lost 7 bases, and 6 bases lay in between.

The chain is built from TRBV5-1 and TRBJ2-7, with D possibly called TRBD1 or TRBD2 (5 bases each). This CDR3 region has 16 residues. Germline V lookup: CDR1 SGHRS, CDR2 YFSETQ. The V end was cut by 0 bases, the J end by 0 bases, with 13 bases between. The CDR3 reads CASSLGGTINSYEQYF. CDR3 nucleotide sequence: TGCGCCAGCAGCTTGGGGGGGACCATCAACTCCTACGAGCAGTACTTC. The complete variable domain, with remaining parts taken from reference TRBV5-1 and TRBJ2-7, reads KAGVTQTPRYLIKTRGQQVTLSCSPISGHRSVSWYQQTPGQGLQFLFEYFSETQRNKGNFPGRFSGRQFSNSRSEMNVSTLELGDSALYLCASSLGGTINSYEQYFGPGTRLTVT.

V gene TRBV15 combines with J gene TRBJ2-3; D unclear. V was pared by 4 bases and J by 2 bases, with 7 bases between. The CDR3 is 13 residues long. CDR1 and CDR2 (germline): LNHNV, YYDKDF (reference sequence). The CDR3 protein is CATSKRYTDTQYF. The CDR3 DNA follows: TGTGCCACCAGCAAGAGATACACAGATACGCAGTATTTT.

V and J are TRBV27 and TRBJ2-7; 8 nucleotides match TRBD1. Germline CDR1 reads MNHEY; CDR2 reads SMNVEV (reference sequence). The CDR3 covers 14 residues. With V trimmed by 4 bases and J by 2 bases, 4 bases remained unmatched. CDR3 sequence: CASSWTGTTYEQYF. CDR3 DNA: TGTGCCAGCAGTTGGACAGGGACCACCTACGAGCAGTACTTC.

This chain connects TRBV30 to TRBJ1-1; 7 bases agree with TRBD1. Germline CDR1 reads GTSNPN; CDR2 reads SVGIG (reference sequence). CDR3 length: 11 residues. This CDR3 reads CAGRGLTEAFF. The CDR3 DNA reads as TGTGCGGGGAGGGGGCTCACTGAAGCTTTCTTT.

The chain combines TRBV29-1 with TRBJ1-1; TRBD1 might be the D (6 bases). There are 13 residues in the CDR3. V was trimmed by 5 bases and J by 5 bases, leaving 15 bases between them. CDR1 is SQVTM and CDR2 is ANQGSEA in the germline V gene. DNA for the CDR3: TGCAGCGTTCTTTCAGGGGCGTGGACTGAAGCTTTCTTT. This gives the protein CSVLSGAWTEAFF.

The rearrangement uses TRBV29-1 and TRBJ1-2, with no clear D. This CDR3 comprises 12 residues. Trimming pared 7 bases from V and 6 bases from J, leaving 15 bases between. Germline-derived CDR1 and CDR2 are SQVTM and ANQGSEA. In DNA form, the CDR3 reads TGCAGCGGGGAGACGGTTGGAAATGGCTACACCTTC. Encoded protein: CSGETVGNGYTF.

This chain uses TRBV6-5 with TRBJ1-1; D is unresolved. CDR3 length: 13 amino acids. The V gene's germline CDR1 is MNHEY and CDR2 SVGAGI. V lost 6 bases, J lost 1 base, and 9 bases lay in between. CDR3 coding DNA: TGTGCCAGCAGCCCGGATGGGAACACTGAAGCTTTCTTT. Translation: CASSPDGNTEAFF.

The V and J genes are TRBV2 and TRBJ1-2, with 8 nucleotides matching TRBD1. Losses at the gene ends were 6 bases for V and 8 bases for J; bases not matched to a gene: 5. This CDR3 contains 12 residues. Germline assignment: CDR1 SNHLY and CDR2 FYNNEI. This CDR3 reads CASRVDRDGYTF. The CDR3 region has the DNA TGTGCCAGCAGAGTGGACAGGGACGGCTACACCTTC.

The chain employs TRBV5-1 and TRBJ1-6; 7 positions agree with TRBD1. The CDR3 length is 15 residues. Germline assignment: CDR1 SGHRS and CDR2 YFSETQ. With V trimmed by 4 bases and J by 4 bases, 5 bases remained unmatched. The CDR3: CASSPRTGYNSPLHF. CDR3 DNA sequence: TGCGCCAGCAGCCCCCGGACAGGATATAATTCACCCCTCCACTTT.

The V and J genes are TRBV6-2 or TRBV6-3 and TRBJ2-7; D not certain. The V gene lost 6 bases and the J gene lost 5 bases, with 8 bases spanning the gap. There are 11 residues in the CDR3. The germline V gene has CDR1 MNHEY and CDR2 SVGEGT. The CDR3 DNA follows: TGTGCCAGCAGCTTTCCTGACGAGCAGTACTTC. Amino acids: CASSFPDEQYF.

This rearrangement joins TRBV28 to TRBJ1-5; D remains unclear. The CDR3 has 13 amino acids. CDR1 is MDHEN and CDR2 is SYDVKM in the germline V gene. Between the trimmed V and J ends, which lost 8 bases and 4 bases, there was a span of 12 bases. The DNA for the CDR3 is TGTGCCAGCCGGGAGATTCTGAATCAGCCCCAGCATTTT. Protein sequence: CASREILNQPQHF.

The genes are TRBV6-2 or TRBV6-3 and TRBJ1-5; D is unclear. V shed 4 bases and J shed 4 bases, with 17 bases lying between them. Germline CDR1 is MNHEY and CDR2 is SVGEGT. The CDR3 loop spans 16 amino acids. CDR3 in amino acids: CASSFTGSNGNQPQHF. CDR3 bases: TGTGCCAGCAGTTTCACCGGCAGCAACGGAAATCAGCCCCAGCATTTT.

The rearrangement links TRBV6-5 to TRBJ1-2; unclear D gene. Germline loops: CDR1 MNHEY, CDR2 SVGAGI. Trimming took off 4 bases at V and 8 bases at J, with 20 bases between the two ends. This CDR3 region has 15 residues. CDR3 protein: CASSSAGSGAGGYTF. CDR3 sequence (DNA): TGTGCCAGCAGTTCGGCCGGCAGCGGAGCGGGCGGCTACACCTTC.